Presented here are 16 T cell receptor beta chains from one specimen sequenced in a study of T cells expressing NK-cell markers. TCRdb processed the 5' RACE reads again and assigns one entry to each CDR3 protein, with no DNA. The specimen's table records some 390,000 distinct CDR3 sequences. Sequencing used blood T cells: a sorted CD56 or NKG2C T cell subset, CD4+ or CD8+ T cells, or bulk PBMC T cells (not recorded which). The source of these receptors is a woman aged 45 to 65 in good health.

J is TRBJ1-1 and V is TRBV5-1; lacking DNA, the TRBD1 call made by TCRdb goes unchecked. From germline, CDR1 is SGHRS and CDR2 YFSETQ. CDR3 length: 15 residues. The CDR3 sequence: CASSGRQGGNTEAFF.

The chain uses TRBV3-1 and TRBJ2-1; TCRdb's D gene call, TRBD1, goes unchecked for lack of DNA. Germline values: CDR1 LGHDT, CDR2 YNNKEL (reference sequence). There are 14 residues in the CDR3. CDR3 sequence: CASSPQDRLSEQFF.

The V and J genes are TRBV6-5 and TRBJ2-7; the D call of TRBD2 rests on TCRdb alone, since no DNA is present to check it. The germline V gene has CDR1 MNHEY and CDR2 SVGAGI. The CDR3 spans 14 residues. This CDR3 is CASSVVAGGLEQYF.

The chain links TRBV14 to TRBJ2-2; TCRdb calls TRBD1, which cannot be checked without DNA. CDR1 is SGHDN and CDR2 is FVKESK in the germline V gene. The CDR3 is made up of 15 amino acids. The CDR3 protein is CASSALGHYTGELFF.

The gene calls are TRBV9 and TRBJ1-6; TCRdb's D call, TRBD1, is unchecked because there is no DNA. Germline V gene lookup returns CDR1 SGDLS and CDR2 YYNGEE. CDR3 length: 15 amino acids. CDR3 residues: CASSVDRGLYSPLHF.

This chain uses TRBV27 with TRBJ1-1. Germline V gene lookup returns CDR1 MNHEY and CDR2 SMNVEV (reference sequence). The length of the CDR3 is 11 residues. CDR3 region: CASLGNTEAFF.

The chain joins TRBV4-1 to TRBJ1-2; TCRdb calls TRBD1, which cannot be checked without DNA. The CDR3 is made up of 17 amino acids. CDR1 and CDR2 from the germline V gene are MGHRA and YSYEKL. CDR3 residues: CASSRNLDSRFVYGYTF.

The V gene is TRBV7-9, the J gene TRBJ2-4. CDR1 is SEHNR and CDR2 is FQNEAQ in the germline V gene (reference sequence). The CDR3 length is 17 residues. This CDR3 is CASSETGSLLAKNIQYF.

The chain has TRBV5-6 and TRBJ2-5; TCRdb's D call of TRBD2 is untestable without DNA. Germline-derived CDR1 and CDR2 are SGHDT and YYEEEE. CDR3 size: 14 residues. The CDR3 protein is CASSPAGVQETQYF.

The rearrangement joins TRBV24-1 to TRBJ1-1; TCRdb outputs TRBD1, but without DNA this stays unchecked. The CDR3 spans 15 residues. Germline lookup yields CDR1 KGHDR and CDR2 SFDVKD. The chain's CDR3 is CATRSYRGLRTEAFF.

V usage is TRBV12-3 or TRBV12-4 and J usage is TRBJ2-5. The CDR3 is made up of 15 amino acids. CDR3: CASRGNKIAQETQYF.

This sequence joins TRBV3-1 and TRBJ2-1. Germline V gives CDR1 LGHDT, CDR2 YNNKEL (reference sequence). The CDR3 has 12 residues. This CDR3 is CASSQGTTEQFF.

This chain connects TRBV5-6 to TRBJ2-3; without DNA, the TCRdb call of TRBD2 cannot be checked. The CDR3 is 13 residues long. Germline-derived CDR1 and CDR2 are SGHDT and YYEEEE. CDR3 sequence: CASSAPTSGREYF. The variable domain in full, with the rest retrieved from reference TRBV5-6 and TRBJ2-3, is DAGVTQSPTHLIKTRGQQVTLRCSPKSGHDTVSWYQQALGQGPQFIFQYYEEEERQRGNFPDRFSGHQFPNYSSELNVNALLLGDSALYLCASSAPTSGREYFGPGTRLTVL.

The rearrangement joins TRBV20-1 to TRBJ1-2; TCRdb's D gene call, TRBD1, goes unchecked for lack of DNA. Germline V lookup: CDR1 DFQATT, CDR2 SNEGSKA (reference sequence). The CDR3 totals 13 residues. The CDR3 loop reads CSALTGLNYGYTF.

The chain has TRBV10-3 and TRBJ2-5; with no DNA, the TCRdb D assignment of TRBD2 cannot be verified. CDR1 and CDR2 (germline): ENHRY, SYGVKD. The CDR3 is 16 amino acids. The CDR3 spells CAISEMLAGGRETQYF.

This chain joins TRBV2 and TRBJ2-3. From germline, CDR1 is SNHLY and CDR2 FYNNEI. The CDR3 covers 14 residues. This CDR3 reads CASFGGYSTDTQYF.